The 8 T cell receptor beta chains presented below share a single source sample, sequenced in a study of T cell responses to AZD1222 COVID-19 vaccine. The protocol was immunoSEQ multiplex PCR, while the TCRdb copy is restricted to in-frame clones and leaves out a portion. Of over 100,000 clones detected, approximately 84% appear once; the ten largest clones hold about a fifth. Here the sequenced sample was peripheral blood, taken on day 0 of AZD1222 vaccination. The receptors shown here come from an adult in good health.

CDR3 DNA sequence: TGTGCCAGCAGCTTAGTAGCCGGACAGGGGGGCGTCTACACCTTC. Encoded protein: CASSLVAGQGGVYTF. V and J are TRBV7-2 and TRBJ1-2; 10 bases map to TRBD1. Germline values: CDR1 SGHTA, CDR2 FQGNSA. With 1 base clipped from V and 10 bases from J, the junction kept 9 bases outside the gene matches. The CDR3 spans 15 residues.

This chain links TRBV5-1 with TRBJ1-6, with D tentatively TRBD1 (5 bases). V was cut by 4 bases and J by 10 bases, with 15 bases left in between. Germline V gene data show CDR1 as SGHRS and CDR2 as YFSETQ. The CDR3 loop spans 14 amino acids. In DNA, the CDR3 is TGCGCCAGCAGCGACAGTTCCTTCGACTCACCCCTCCACTTT. Its translation: CASSDSSFDSPLHF.

The CDR3 is CATSRARTSYEQYF. CDR3 coding DNA: TGTGCCACCAGCAGAGCGAGGACTTCCTACGAGCAGTACTTC. The chain has TRBV15 and TRBJ2-7; a weak D match, TRBD2 (5 bases). The germline gives CDR1 LNHNV, CDR2 YYDKDF (reference sequence). Trimming took 1 base from V and 1 from J, leaving 8 bases between them. The CDR3 loop spans 14 amino acids.

The chain recombines TRBV14 with TRBJ1-2; maybe TRBD1 (6 bases). V was pared by 4 bases and J by 2 bases, with 14 bases between. This CDR3 has 15 amino acids. The germline V gene encodes CDR1 SGHDN and CDR2 FVKESK. In DNA form, the CDR3 reads TGTGCCAGCAGCCCAGTCGGGGGCGAGAACTATGGCTACACCTTC. Translated: CASSPVGGENYGYTF.

This chain joins TRBV5-1 and TRBJ1-1, with D tentatively TRBD1 (5 bases). The CDR3 has 15 amino acids. V lost 4 bases to trimming and J lost 3 bases, with 16 bases between them. Germline lookup yields CDR1 SGHRS and CDR2 YFSETQ. CDR3: CASSPYGGGYTEAFF. DNA for the CDR3: TGCGCCAGCAGCCCCTATGGGGGAGGGTACACTGAAGCTTTCTTT. Filled out from reference TRBV5-1 and TRBJ1-1, the complete variable domain reads KAGVTQTPRYLIKTRGQQVTLSCSPISGHRSVSWYQQTPGQGLQFLFEYFSETQRNKGNFPGRFSGRQFSNSRSEMNVSTLELGDSALYLCASSPYGGGYTEAFFGQGTRLTVV.

This clone appeared a single time. The chain's CDR3 is CASSYSEASSPLHF. The DNA of the CDR3 is TGTGCCAGCAGTTACTCGGAGGCCAGTTCACCCCTCCACTTT. The chain employs TRBV6-5 and TRBJ1-6; D not resolved. This CDR3 is 14 amino acids long. V was clipped by 0 bases and J by 9 bases, with 9 bases between them. Germline V gene data show CDR1 as MNHEY and CDR2 as SVGAGI.

The chain recombines TRBV6-6 with TRBJ2-7, with D possibly TRBD1 on 5 matching bases. The CDR3 spans 15 residues. Between the trimmed V and J ends, which lost 2 bases and 5 bases, there was a span of 16 bases. The germline V gene has CDR1 MNHNY and CDR2 SVGAGI (reference sequence). CDR3 nucleotide sequence: TGTGCCAGCAGTTACCCGGGTGCAGGGTCGGACGAGCAGTACTTC. Residues: CASSYPGAGSDEQYF.

The rearrangement joins TRBV5-4 to TRBJ2-3; a weak D match, TRBD1 (5 bases). The germline CDR1 and CDR2 sequences are SGHNT and YYREEE (reference sequence). The CDR3 covers 14 residues. V lost 1 base to trimming and J lost 4 bases, with 10 bases between them. The CDR3 DNA reads as TGTGCCAGCAGCTTGTGGCAGGGCTCAGATACGCAGTATTTT. Translating gives CASSLWQGSDTQYF.